This T cell receptor (beta chain) was found in a study of cytomegalovirus exposure and HLA in healthy donors. Germline V gives CDR1 SGDLS, CDR2 YYNGEE. The CDR3 is 14 residues long. Deletions cut 3 bases from V and 9 bases from J, with 13 bases between. This PCR relied on a set of 60 Vbeta primers and 13 Jbeta primers. Libraries were prepared by immunoSEQ multiplex PCR; TCRdb keeps only in-frame clonotypes and omits some of them. The table lists some 130,000 clones, approximately 8.9% of them singletons, with roughly 7% in the top ten. Sequencing input: PBMCs. The chain couples TRBV9 to TRBJ1-6; maybe TRBD1 (6 bases). The TCR comes from a woman aged 40 to 50 in good health and CMV-seropositive. Here the CDR3 reads CASSEYRDRSPLHF. The CDR3 DNA follows: TGTGCCAGCAGCGAGTACAGGGATCGTTCACCCCTCCACTTT.